This T cell receptor (beta chain) was retrieved from a study of blood T cell repertoires in COVID-19. Study-level background: Sources were T cells, B-cell-depleted T cells, or PBMCs; the material itself was cDNA or gDNA.

Germline V lookup: CDR1 SGHNT, CDR2 YYREEE (reference sequence). The CDR3 has 15 residues. V lost 0 bases and J 5 bases, leaving 15 bases between the germline ends. Data came from immunoSEQ multiplex PCR; TCRdb stores just in-frame clones and leaves some out. The sample has 100,000 to 150,000 clones, over 75% seen once. This receptor was obtained from a woman aged 80 or over with acute or convalescent COVID-19. The gene calls are TRBV5-4 and TRBJ2-7, with D possibly being TRBD2 (5 bases). Sequenced material: peripheral blood. CDR3 protein: CASSLGGRRGNEQYF. The CDR3 nucleotides are TGTGCCAGCAGCTTGGGTGGGCGCCGGGGTAACGAGCAGTACTTC.